The 28 T cell receptor beta chains listed next were all sequenced from one sample in a study of T cells in Graves' hyperthyroidism and ophthalmopathy. The CDR3 regions of TCR beta were amplified from RNA transcripts. The HTBI primer set drove a first-round RT-PCR of the TCR CDR3. MiXCR was run by TCRdb on the multiplex PCR reads, yielding one entry per CDR3 protein. The table includes hundreds of thousands of distinct CDR3 sequences, around 24% detected once. The specimen was blood. Receptors originate from a woman in her 30s with Graves' ophthalmopathy.

The rearrangement links TRBV7-2 to TRBJ2-2; D is ambiguous. CDR3 size: 15 residues. V lost 4 bases to trimming and J lost 4 bases, with 13 bases between them. Per germline, CDR1 SGHTA and CDR2 FQGNSA. The CDR3 nucleotides read TGTGCCAGCAGCTCTCGGGCCTCGGGCACCGGGGAGCTGTTTTTT. Translation gives CASSSRASGTGELFF. Based on the CDR3 plus reference TRBV7-2 and TRBJ2-2, the full variable domain is GAGVSQSPSNKVTEKGKDVELRCDPISGHTALYWYRQSLGQGLEFLIYFQGNSAPDKSGLPSDRFSAERTGGSVSTLTIQRTQQEDSAVYLCASSSRASGTGELFFGEGSRLTVL.

This clonotype was seen repeatedly, ten times or more. V and J are TRBV7-2 and TRBJ1-2; 9 bases are a match to TRBD1. Unmatched junction bases numbered 6, after V lost 5 bases and J lost 2 bases. Germline CDR1 is SGHTA and CDR2 is FQGNSA. CDR3 size: 15 residues. CDR3: CASSPDRGSNYGYTF. As DNA, the CDR3 is TGTGCCAGCAGCCCAGACAGGGGGAGCAACTATGGCTACACCTTC.

The CDR3 protein is CASSVTSGSYEQYF. The CDR3 region has the DNA TGTGCCAGCAGTGTGACTAGCGGCTCCTACGAGCAGTACTTC. This chain links TRBV6-1 with TRBJ2-7; TRBD2 matches at 9 bases. J was trimmed by 0 bases and V by 4 bases; bases with no gene match: 1. The CDR3 length is 14 residues. Germline CDR1 MNHNS, CDR2 SASEGT.

The rearrangement links TRBV6-1 to TRBJ1-3; 9 positions match TRBD1. The V gene's germline CDR1 is MNHNS and CDR2 SASEGT. V gave up 4 bases and J gave up 9 bases; unmatched junction bases: 10. The CDR3 consists of 15 residues. CDR3 residues: CASSATGGLGSTIYF. As DNA, the CDR3 is TGTGCCAGCAGTGCCACAGGGGGCTTAGGCAGCACCATATATTTT.

There are many counts of this clonotype. V is TRBV28 and J is TRBJ1-5; no clear D gene. Deletions cut 5 bases from V and 0 bases from J, with 14 bases between. Per the germline V gene, CDR1 is MDHEN and CDR2 is SYDVKM. This CDR3 region has 16 residues. CDR3 nucleotides: TGTGCCAGCAGTCCCAGTCGTGGAATTAGCAATCAGCCCCAGCATTTT. It is translated as CASSPSRGISNQPQHF.

This clonotype was counted a few times. This CDR3 is missing its conserved last phenylalanine or tryptophan, likely due to a read error. V gene TRBV11-2 combines with J gene TRBJ2-7, with D perhaps being TRBD1 or TRBD2 (5 bases each). The CDR3 contains 16 residues. Between the trimmed V and J ends, which lost 1 base and 3 bases, there was a span of 16 bases. The V gene's germline CDR1 is SGHAT and CDR2 FQNNGV. The CDR3 DNA reads TGTGCCAGCAGCTTAGGGGTTTTGGGGGAAGTCTACGAGCAGTACCTC. Translated: CASSLGVLGEVYEQYL.

This clonotype was seen repeatedly, ten times or more. CDR3 protein: CASSQEAISYEQYF. The CDR3 region has the DNA TGTGCCAGCAGCCAAGAAGCCATCTCCTACGAGCAGTACTTC. The chain recombines TRBV4-2 with TRBJ2-7; D gene unclear. In germline, CDR1 is LGHNA, CDR2 YNFKEQ. The V end was cut by 0 bases, the J end by 0 bases, with 6 bases between. CDR3 size: 14 residues.

This clonotype was seen only a few times. The genes are TRBV3-1 and TRBJ2-7, with D perhaps TRBD1 (6 bases). CDR1 is LGHDT and CDR2 is YNNKEL in the germline V gene (reference sequence). The ends were cut back, 5 bases at V and 5 bases at J, with 25 bases in the middle. The CDR3 spans 17 residues. The CDR3 region has the DNA TGTGCCAGCAGCTTTCCTTGTTGGGGGCTGTTCATTCACGAGCAGTACTTC. Residues: CASSFPCWGLFIHEQYF.

This clonotype was counted only a few times. The chain carries TRBV6-1 and TRBJ2-7, with unresolved D. The CDR3 is 12 amino acids. Germline CDR1 reads MNHNS; CDR2 reads SASEGT. Trimming took 9 bases from V and 6 from J, leaving 15 bases between them. The CDR3 loop is CARQKKMCEQYF. Here the CDR3 DNA reads TGTGCCAGGCAAAAGAAAATGTGCGAGCAGTACTTC.

This sequence joins TRBV6-1 and TRBJ1-2; no reliable D call. This CDR3 is 11 amino acids long. The ends were cut back, 8 bases at V and 6 bases at J, with 10 bases in the middle. Looked up from germline, CDR1 is MNHNS and CDR2 is SASEGT. The CDR3 nucleotides are TGTGCCAGCGACGGGCCCAATGGCTACACCTTC. It translates to CASDGPNGYTF.

The chain has TRBV6-2 or TRBV6-3 and TRBJ2-1, with TRBD1 identical over 7 bases. V lost 0 bases and J lost 3; bases outside the gene matches: 8. CDR1 MNHEY and CDR2 SVGEGT come from the germline V gene. This CDR3 has 17 amino acids. The CDR3 nucleotides read TGTGCCAGCAGTTACTCCCCTCCGACAGGGATCTACAATGAGCAGTTCTTC. Its protein is CASSYSPPTGIYNEQFF.

This clonotype was counted many times. The chain combines TRBV28 with TRBJ1-2, with 7 bases lining up with TRBD1. The ends lost 4 bases at V and 4 bases at J; junction bases unmatched: 9. The CDR3 covers 15 residues. Germline V gives CDR1 MDHEN, CDR2 SYDVKM. The CDR3 sequence is CASSSGTAPSYGYTF. CDR3 DNA: TGTGCCAGCAGTTCAGGGACAGCCCCAAGCTATGGCTACACCTTC.

This clonotype appeared many times. The genes are TRBV20-1 and TRBJ1-2; tentative D call: TRBD1 (6 bases). Per the germline V gene, CDR1 is DFQATT and CDR2 is SNEGSKA (reference sequence). This CDR3 has 13 residues. The germline V and J ends were trimmed by 5 bases and 3 bases, with 13 bases remaining between them. CDR3 loop: CSARTEDYYGYTF. The CDR3, as DNA: TGCAGTGCTCGGACAGAAGACTACTATGGCTACACCTTC.

J is TRBJ2-7 and V is TRBV6-1; TRBD1 aligns across 7 bases. V shed 5 bases and J 3 bases; nucleotides not matched to a gene: 7. This CDR3 region has 14 residues. The germline V gene encodes CDR1 MNHNS and CDR2 SASEGT. CDR3 region: CASSPGQRIYEQYF. The DNA of the CDR3 is TGTGCCAGCAGTCCGGGACAGCGTATCTACGAGCAGTACTTC.

This clonotype has at least ten counts. This chain uses TRBV30 with TRBJ1-5; no reliable D call. V was pared by 2 bases and J by 9 bases, with 11 bases between. The CDR3 has 12 amino acids. Germline CDR1 and CDR2: GTSNPN and SVGIG (reference sequence). The CDR3 nucleotides are TGTGCCTGGAGTTTTGGCCAAGGGCCCCAGCATTTT. As protein: CAWSFGQGPQHF.

This clonotype was counted between two and nine times. At one end, the junction sequence differs from germline, possibly due to a read error. The chain combines TRBV12-3 or TRBV12-4 with TRBJ1-5; D not certain. CDR3 length: 12 residues. The CDR3: CARSSLNQPQHF. The DNA for the CDR3 is TGTGCCCGCAGTTCACTAAATCAGCCCCAGCATTTT.

This clonotype occurred many times. The rearrangement uses TRBV12-3 or TRBV12-4 and TRBJ2-2; D unresolved. Trimming removed 7 bases at V and 6 bases at J, with 9 bases between. The CDR3 is made up of 12 amino acids. CDR3 nucleotides: TGTGCCAGCACCCCTGGACCCGGGGAGCTGTTTTTT. This codes for CASTPGPGELFF.

This clonotype was counted at least ten times. The chain is built from TRBV9 and TRBJ2-7; D is undetermined. V lost 5 bases, J lost 0 bases, and 12 bases lay in between. Germline V gives CDR1 SGDLS, CDR2 YYNGEE. The CDR3 loop spans 14 amino acids. For the CDR3, the DNA is TGTGCCAGCAGTCCCCTCGGTAGCTCCTACGAGCAGTACTTC. It yields the protein CASSPLGSSYEQYF.

The V call is TRBV6-1, the J call TRBJ1-6; D is unclear. CDR1 and CDR2 (germline): MNHNS, SASEGT. V gave up 2 bases and J gave up 2 bases, with 7 bases separating them. CDR3 length equals 15 residues. CDR3 sequence reads: CASSEQDAYNSPLHF. CDR3 in DNA: TGTGCCAGCAGTGAACAAGACGCCTATAATTCACCCCTCCACTTT.

This clonotype was recorded many times. The chain has TRBV19 and TRBJ1-5; no definite D call. Trimming removed 4 bases from V and 5 bases from J, with 12 bases in between. The V gene's germline CDR1 is LNHDA and CDR2 SQIVND (reference sequence). This CDR3 is built from 14 residues. The CDR3 loop is CASSTDLWDQPQHF. The CDR3 DNA follows: TGTGCCAGTAGTACGGACCTATGGGATCAGCCCCAGCATTTT.

This clonotype was counted only a few times. The genes are TRBV20-1 and TRBJ1-2; 7 bases line up with TRBD1. The CDR3 loop spans 17 amino acids. Germline loops: CDR1 DFQATT, CDR2 SNEGSKA (reference sequence). Trimming removed 0 bases from V and 4 bases from J; junction bases left unmatched: 14. CDR3 DNA: TGCAGTGCTAGAGATCGATGGAAGGGGGCCTCTTTCTATGGCTACACCTTC. Translating it yields CSARDRWKGASFYGYTF.

To note about this clonotype: This may be a read error: a much more frequent sequence differs by one nucleotide. The rearrangement links TRBV2 to TRBJ1-2; D is uncertain. Germline CDR1 is SNHLY and CDR2 is FYNNEI. The CDR3 is 14 residues long. Trimming left V 2 bases short and J 2 bases short, with 9 bases between. The CDR3 DNA reads TGTGCCAGCAGTGAACAGTGGGTAAACTATGGCTACACCTTC. Amino acid sequence: CASSEQWVNYGYTF.

This clonotype has a count of ten or more. The rearrangement links TRBV10-3 to TRBJ2-5, with D possibly matching TRBD1 (6 bases). Germline V gene data show CDR1 as ENHRY and CDR2 as SYGVKD. V gave up 2 bases and J gave up 0 bases, with 7 bases separating them. This CDR3 comprises 14 residues. In DNA form, the CDR3 reads TGTGCCATCAGTGAGGGACAGAACCAAGAGACCCAGTACTTC. Translated, it gives CAISEGQNQETQYF.

V is TRBV29-1 and J is TRBJ1-5; TRBD1 aligns across 8 bases. This CDR3 is 13 amino acids long. Looked up from germline, CDR1 is SQVTM and CDR2 is ANQGSEA. V was clipped by 4 bases and J by 4 bases; unmatched bases: 3. This CDR3 is CSVAQGANQPQHF. The CDR3 DNA sequence: TGCAGCGTTGCCCAGGGGGCTAATCAGCCCCAGCATTTT. The whole variable domain, filled in from reference TRBV29-1 and TRBJ1-5, reads SAVISQKPSRDICQRGTSLTIQCQVDSQVTMMFWYRQQPGQSLTLIATANQGSEATYESGFVIDKFPISRPNLTFSTLTVSNMSPEDSSIYLCSVAQGANQPQHFGDGTRLSIL.

The chain is built from TRBV25-1 and TRBJ2-2; 8 bases fit TRBD2. The J segment lost 8 bases and the V segment lost 1 base, leaving 3 bases of the junction unmatched. Germline V gene sequence: CDR1 MGHDK, CDR2 SYGVNS. The CDR3 spans 14 residues. The CDR3 sequence: CASSESGGLGELFF. The CDR3 DNA reads TGTGCCAGCAGTGAATCGGGGGGGCTGGGGGAGCTGTTTTTT.

This clonotype was recorded at least ten times. The chain couples TRBV19 to TRBJ2-2, with a weak D call TRBD1 (6 bases). Germline CDR1 and CDR2: LNHDA and SQIVND (reference sequence). V shed 9 bases and J shed 4 bases, with 12 bases lying between them. The CDR3 extends over 13 amino acids. DNA of the CDR3: TGTGCCAGCTACAGGGTACTCACCGGGGAGCTGTTTTTT. It yields the protein CASYRVLTGELFF.

There are many counts of this clonotype. The J gene is TRBJ2-4, the V gene TRBV5-5; D is ambiguous. There are 15 residues in the CDR3. Germline V CDR1 and CDR2: SGHKS, YYEKEE (reference sequence). Trimming took off 4 bases at V and 1 base at J, with 12 bases between the two ends. Here the CDR3 reads CASSGPAVAKNIQYF. DNA of the CDR3: TGTGCCAGCAGCGGGCCGGCCGTGGCCAAAAACATTCAGTACTTC.

The genes are TRBV2 and TRBJ2-7; 7 bases line up with TRBD1. The CDR3 contains 13 residues. The V and J ends lost 6 bases and 4 bases, in that order; junction bases with no gene match: 6. Germline loops: CDR1 SNHLY, CDR2 FYNNEI. DNA of the CDR3: TGTGCCAGCAGAAGGGGGCTTCAGTACGAGCAGTACTTC. Translated: CASRRGLQYEQYF. Full variable domain (remainder filled in from reference TRBV2 and TRBJ2-7): EPEVTQTPSHQVTQMGQEVILRCVPISNHLYFYWYRQILGQKVEFLVSFYNNEISEKSEIFDDQFSVERPDGSNFTLKIRSTKLEDSAMYFCASRRGLQYEQYFGPGTRLTVT.